Below, one TCR beta chain is given with its context. This clonotype was detected a few times. The antigen it recognizes is unknown. Nothing much larger sits one base from this clone, and base qualities are not available. The library was prepared using RT-PCR. TCRdb records NextSeq 550 as the sequencer. TCRdb reprocessed the public reads (quality trimming at Q25 with fastp, clone calling with MiXCR) and kept in-frame beta chains. CDR3 protein duplicates are merged, each entry listing the most common genes and DNA. The sample has about 200,000 distinct CDR3 sequences on record, around 41% of them singletons. The ten largest clones capture roughly 12% of the sample. This sample stems from a study of patients and donors after allogeneic stem cell transplantation (dated by TCRdb to about 2020). The specimen was blood, either unsorted or a sorted T cell fraction (not recorded which). This clonotype originated in a human donor who was either an allogeneic HSCT recipient or a stem cell or donor lymphocyte infusion donor (not recorded which). It is not recorded whose cells these are; they may come from a transplant donor.

The CDR3 region: CSVEQVILETQYF. The nucleotides read TGCAGCGTTGAACAGGTTATCCTCGAGACCCAGTACTTC. The chain is assembled from TRBV29-1 and TRBJ2-5; no D segment can be confidently identified. Inclusive of the bounding cysteine and phenylalanine, the CDR3 is 13 residues long. Solely the CDR3 DNA is kept, with 39 bases framed from the first base. At the junction V is shortened by 2 bases and J by 5 bases, with 12 bases in between. For CDR1 and CDR2, the germline V gene lists SQVTM and ANQGSEA.